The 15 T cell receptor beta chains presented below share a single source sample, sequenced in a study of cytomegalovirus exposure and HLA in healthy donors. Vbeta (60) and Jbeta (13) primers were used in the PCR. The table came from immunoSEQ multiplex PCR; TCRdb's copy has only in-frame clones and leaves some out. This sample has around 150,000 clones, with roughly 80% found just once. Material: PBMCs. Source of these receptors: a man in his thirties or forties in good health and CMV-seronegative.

CDR3 sequence: CASSLATSGTYEQYF. The CDR3 nucleotides read TGTGCCAGCAGCTTGGCTACTAGCGGCACCTACGAGCAGTACTTC. This sequence joins TRBV5-6 and TRBJ2-7, with TRBD2 matching 8 bases. The CDR3 is 15 residues long. After removal of 0 bases from V and 2 bases from J, the junction contained 4 bases not matched to a gene. Germline lookup yields CDR1 SGHDT and CDR2 YYEEEE.

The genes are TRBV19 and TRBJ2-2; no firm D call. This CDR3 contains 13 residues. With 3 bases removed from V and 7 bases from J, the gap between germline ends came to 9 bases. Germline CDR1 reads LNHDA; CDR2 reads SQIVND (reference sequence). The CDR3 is CASSILGVGELFF. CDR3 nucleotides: TGTGCCAGTAGTATCCTAGGAGTCGGGGAGCTGTTTTTT.

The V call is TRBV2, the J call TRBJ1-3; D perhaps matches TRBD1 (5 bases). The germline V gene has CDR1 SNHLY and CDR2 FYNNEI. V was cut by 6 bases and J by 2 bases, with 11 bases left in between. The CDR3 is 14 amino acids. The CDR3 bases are TGTGCCAGCAGAGGGGAAATAACTGGAAACACCATATATTTT. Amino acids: CASRGEITGNTIYF.

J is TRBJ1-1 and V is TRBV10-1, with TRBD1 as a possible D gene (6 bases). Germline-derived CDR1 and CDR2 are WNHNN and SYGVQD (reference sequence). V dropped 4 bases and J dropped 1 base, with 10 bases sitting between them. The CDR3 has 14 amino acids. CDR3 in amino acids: CASSVAGANTEAFF. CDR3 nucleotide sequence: TGCGCCAGCAGTGTTGCAGGGGCGAACACTGAAGCTTTCTTT.

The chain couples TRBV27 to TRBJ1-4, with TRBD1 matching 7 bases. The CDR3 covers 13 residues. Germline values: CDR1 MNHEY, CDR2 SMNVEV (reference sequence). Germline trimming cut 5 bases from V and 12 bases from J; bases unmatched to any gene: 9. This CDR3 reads CASSTRQGGELFF. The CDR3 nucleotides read TGTGCCAGCAGTACGAGACAGGGAGGAGAACTGTTTTTT.

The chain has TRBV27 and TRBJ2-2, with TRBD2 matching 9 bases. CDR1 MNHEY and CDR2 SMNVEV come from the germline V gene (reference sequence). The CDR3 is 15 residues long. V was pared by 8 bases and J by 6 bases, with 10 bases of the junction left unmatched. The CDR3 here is CASHRAGGPSGELFF. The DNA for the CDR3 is TGTGCCAGCCATAGGGCGGGAGGGCCCTCCGGGGAGCTGTTTTTT.

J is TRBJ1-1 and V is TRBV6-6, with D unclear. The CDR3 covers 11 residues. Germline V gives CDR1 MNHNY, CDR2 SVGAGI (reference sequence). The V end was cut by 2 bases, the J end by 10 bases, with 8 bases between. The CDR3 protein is CASSYGRGAFF. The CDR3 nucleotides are TGTGCCAGCAGTTACGGCAGAGGAGCTTTCTTT.

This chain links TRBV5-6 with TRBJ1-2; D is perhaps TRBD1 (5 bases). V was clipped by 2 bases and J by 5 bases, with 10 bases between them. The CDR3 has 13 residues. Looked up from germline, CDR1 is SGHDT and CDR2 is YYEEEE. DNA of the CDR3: TGTGCCAGCAGCTTAGAGACAGTTTATGGCTACACCTTC. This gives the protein CASSLETVYGYTF.

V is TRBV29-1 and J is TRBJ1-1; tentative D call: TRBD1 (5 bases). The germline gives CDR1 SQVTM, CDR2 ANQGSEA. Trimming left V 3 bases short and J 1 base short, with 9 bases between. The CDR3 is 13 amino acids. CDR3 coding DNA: TGCAGCGTTGACGACAGACAGAACACTGAAGCTTTCTTT. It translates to CSVDDRQNTEAFF.

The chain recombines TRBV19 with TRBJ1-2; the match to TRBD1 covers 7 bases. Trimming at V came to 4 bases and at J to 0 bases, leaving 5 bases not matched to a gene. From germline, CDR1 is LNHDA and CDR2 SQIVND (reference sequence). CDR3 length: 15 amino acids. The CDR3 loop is CASSTTGNSNYGYTF. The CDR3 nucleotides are TGTGCCAGTAGTACGACAGGGAATTCTAACTATGGCTACACCTTC.

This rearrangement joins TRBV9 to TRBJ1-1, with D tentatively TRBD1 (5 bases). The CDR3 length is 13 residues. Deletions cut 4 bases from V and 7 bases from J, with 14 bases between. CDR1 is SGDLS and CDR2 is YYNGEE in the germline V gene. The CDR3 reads CASSPGGYSEAFF. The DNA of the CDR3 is TGTGCCAGCAGCCCCGGGGGGTACAGTGAAGCTTTCTTT.

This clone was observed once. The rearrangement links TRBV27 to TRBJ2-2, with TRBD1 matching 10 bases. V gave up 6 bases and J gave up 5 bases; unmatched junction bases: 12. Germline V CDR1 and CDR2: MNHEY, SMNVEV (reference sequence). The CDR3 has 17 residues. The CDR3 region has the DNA TGTGCCAGCAGCTTACTCAGAGGGACAGGGGAAACCGGGGAGCTGTTTTTT. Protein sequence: CASSLLRGTGETGELFF.

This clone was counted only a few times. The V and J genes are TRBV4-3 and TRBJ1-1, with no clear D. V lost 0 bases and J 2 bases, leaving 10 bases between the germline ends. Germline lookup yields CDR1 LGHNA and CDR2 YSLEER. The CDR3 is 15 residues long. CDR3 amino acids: CASSQEEQLNTEAFF. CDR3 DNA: TGCGCCAGCAGCCAAGAGGAACAGTTAAACACTGAAGCTTTCTTT.

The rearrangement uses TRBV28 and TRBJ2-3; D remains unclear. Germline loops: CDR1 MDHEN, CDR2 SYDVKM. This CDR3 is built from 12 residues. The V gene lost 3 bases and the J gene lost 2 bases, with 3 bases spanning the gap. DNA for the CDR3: TGTGCCAGCAGTTTCATCACAGATACGCAGTATTTT. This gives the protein CASSFITDTQYF.

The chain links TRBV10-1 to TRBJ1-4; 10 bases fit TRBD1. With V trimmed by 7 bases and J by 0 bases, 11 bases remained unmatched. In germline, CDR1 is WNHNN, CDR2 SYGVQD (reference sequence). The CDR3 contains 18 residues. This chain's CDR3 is CASTSARDRGPTNEKLFF. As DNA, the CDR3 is TGCGCCAGCACTTCCGCCCGGGACAGGGGACCAACTAATGAAAAACTGTTTTTT.